Below, 19 T cell receptor beta chains from the same sample are listed, as sequenced in a study of CD8 T cells in ankylosing spondylitis. TCRdb fed the 5' RACE reads into MiXCR, producing one record per CDR3 protein. The profile shows 240,000 or so distinct CDR3 sequences, approximately 11% of them singletons. The sequenced sample was blood, either unsorted or a sorted T cell fraction (not recorded which). These receptors came from a male donor with ankylosing spondylitis or in good health (not recorded which).

The sample holds many counts of this clonotype. This chain joins TRBV7-3 and TRBJ2-2; 9 positions match TRBD1. This CDR3 is built from 16 residues. Germline V CDR1 and CDR2: SGHTA, FQGTGA. With V trimmed by 5 bases and J by 8 bases, 12 bases remained unmatched. CDR3 bases: TGTGCCAGCAGCCCCTCCGGGACAGGGATAATAGGGGAGCTGTTTTTT. It translates to CASSPSGTGIIGELFF.

The V gene is TRBV11-2, the J gene TRBJ1-2, with D possibly matching TRBD1 (5 bases). The V end was cut by 0 bases, the J end by 3 bases, with 11 bases between. The germline gives CDR1 SGHAT, CDR2 FQNNGV. This CDR3 has 15 residues. The CDR3 sequence is CASSLDSGFDYGYTF. Written as DNA, the CDR3 is TGTGCCAGCAGCTTAGATTCAGGGTTTGACTATGGCTACACCTTC.

This clonotype was seen repeatedly, ten times or more. The chain carries TRBV7-3 and TRBJ2-1; no definite D call. Germline lookup yields CDR1 SGHTA and CDR2 FQGTGA. The CDR3 extends over 12 amino acids. With 1 base removed from V and 6 bases from J, the gap between germline ends came to 4 bases. CDR3 coding DNA: TGTGCCAGCAGCTTAAGTGGCAATGAGCAGTTCTTC. This encodes CASSLSGNEQFF.

This clonotype showed up many times. This rearrangement joins TRBV5-1 to TRBJ1-1; D call uncertain. CDR1 is SGHRS and CDR2 is YFSETQ in the germline V gene. This CDR3 contains 16 residues. V lost 0 bases and J 4 bases, leaving 16 bases between the germline ends. The CDR3 DNA reads TGCGCCAGCAGCTTGGGGTTTGGAGTATTGGGCACTGAAGCTTTCTTT. This sequence encodes CASSLGFGVLGTEAFF.

This clonotype came up many times. The rearrangement joins TRBV4-1 to TRBJ1-2; TRBD1 aligns across 7 bases. The CDR3 totals 14 residues. Germline CDR1 reads MGHRA; CDR2 reads YSYEKL. After removal of 7 bases from V and 5 bases from J, the junction contained 10 bases not matched to a gene. CDR3 sequence: CASMSGTDTYGYTF. The CDR3 region has the DNA TGCGCCAGCATGTCCGGGACAGATACTTATGGCTACACCTTC.

This clonotype was observed many times. This chain uses TRBV5-1 with TRBJ2-1; D is unresolved. Germline-derived CDR1 and CDR2 are SGHRS and YFSETQ. The V and J ends lost 0 bases and 3 bases respectively, with 13 bases between them. This CDR3 contains 16 residues. This CDR3 reads CASSLGTGLNYNEQFF. DNA of the CDR3: TGCGCCAGCAGCTTGGGGACCGGGCTGAACTACAATGAGCAGTTCTTC.

This clonotype was counted at least ten times. This chain joins TRBV7-8 and TRBJ2-2, with 9 bases fitting TRBD2. V was pared by 7 bases and J by 6 bases, with 18 bases of the junction left unmatched. The germline V gene encodes CDR1 SGHVS and CDR2 FQNEAQ. The CDR3 runs to 18 residues. CDR3 DNA: TGTGCCAGCACCCTCGTTGGTAGCGGGAGAAATTGGGCCGGGGAGCTGTTTTTT. It is translated as CASTLVGSGRNWAGELFF. The complete variable domain, with remaining parts taken from reference TRBV7-8 and TRBJ2-2, reads GAGVSQSPRYKVAKRGQDVALRCDPISGHVSLFWYQQALGQGPEFLTYFQNEAQLDKSGLPSDRFFAERPEGSVSTLKIQRTQQEDSAVYLCASTLVGSGRNWAGELFFGEGSRLTVL.

This clonotype was counted ten times or more. This chain connects TRBV15 to TRBJ2-1, with 9 bases that match TRBD2. V shed 5 bases and J 2 bases; nucleotides not matched to a gene: 4. CDR1 and CDR2 from the germline V gene are LNHNV and YYDKDF (reference sequence). This CDR3 is 15 amino acids long. CDR3 loop: CATSETSGPYNEQFF. The DNA for the CDR3 is TGTGCCACCAGCGAGACTAGCGGACCCTACAATGAGCAGTTCTTC.

This clonotype occurred many times. The chain employs TRBV5-6 and TRBJ2-1; 9 bases agree with TRBD2. The germline gives CDR1 SGHDT, CDR2 YYEEEE. CDR3 size: 16 residues. J lost 6 bases, V lost 0 bases, and 7 bases had no gene match. CDR3 in amino acids: CASSLGLAGRGNEQFF. CDR3 bases: TGTGCCAGCAGCTTGGGCCTAGCGGGGAGAGGCAATGAGCAGTTCTTC. Complete variable domain (other parts from reference TRBV5-6 and TRBJ2-1): DAGVTQSPTHLIKTRGQQVTLRCSPKSGHDTVSWYQQALGQGPQFIFQYYEEEERQRGNFPDRFSGHQFPNYSSELNVNALLLGDSALYLCASSLGLAGRGNEQFFGPGTRLTVL.

This clonotype occurred a few times. The chain couples TRBV20-1 to TRBJ2-5; 12 nucleotides align to TRBD1. Unmatched junction bases numbered 4, after V lost 3 bases and J lost 5 bases. CDR1 DFQATT and CDR2 SNEGSKA come from the germline V gene (reference sequence). CDR3 length: 14 amino acids. CDR3 protein: CSARWDRGQETQYF. The CDR3, as DNA: TGCAGTGCTAGGTGGGACAGGGGGCAGGAGACCCAGTACTTC.

This clonotype was observed at least ten times. The gene calls are TRBV7-8 and TRBJ2-7, with a tentative D call TRBD2 (6 bases). Trimming left V 5 bases short and J 1 base short, with 12 bases between. The germline V gene has CDR1 SGHVS and CDR2 FQNEAQ. The CDR3 runs to 14 residues. CDR3 protein: CASSRRGISYEQYF. The CDR3 DNA sequence: TGTGCCAGCAGCCGGAGGGGAATTTCCTACGAGCAGTACTTC.

This clonotype was recorded a few times. V usage is TRBV12-3 or TRBV12-4 and J usage is TRBJ1-3; 9 positions match TRBD1. V lost 5 bases and J lost 0; bases outside the gene matches: 8. The CDR3 covers 17 residues. The CDR3 DNA follows: TGTGCCAGCAGTCTGGACAGGGGTTTTACCTCTGGAAACACCATATATTTT. This encodes CASSLDRGFTSGNTIYF.

This clonotype showed up just a few times. This sequence joins TRBV5-1 and TRBJ1-4; D is perhaps TRBD1 (6 bases). From germline, CDR1 is SGHRS and CDR2 YFSETQ. The CDR3 length is 15 residues. With 5 bases removed from V and 7 bases from J, the gap between germline ends came to 18 bases. CDR3 in amino acids: CASRKKGELSEKLFF. CDR3 coding DNA: TGCGCCAGCAGGAAAAAGGGGGAGTTGAGTGAAAAACTGTTTTTT.

This clonotype was seen at least ten times. The CDR3 nucleotides read TGTGCCAGCATAGGATACGATTATGGCTACACCTTC. Amino acids: CASIGYDYGYTF. The V gene is TRBV6-1, the J gene TRBJ1-2; no firm D call. The CDR3 runs to 12 residues. CDR1 and CDR2 from the germline V gene are MNHNS and SASEGT. Trimming took off 7 bases at V and 5 bases at J, with 11 bases between the two ends.

The chain uses TRBV2 and TRBJ1-5; 8 bases line up with TRBD1. CDR3 length: 14 amino acids. The V and J ends lost 5 bases and 11 bases, in that order; junction bases with no gene match: 11. Looked up from germline, CDR1 is SNHLY and CDR2 is FYNNEI. The CDR3 loop is CASSTVTGGRAQHF. CDR3 DNA sequence: TGTGCCAGCAGTACCGTAACAGGGGGGCGGGCCCAGCATTTT.

This clonotype was seen a handful of times. The V call is TRBV3-1, the J call TRBJ1-5; D is uncertain. This CDR3 comprises 16 residues. Germline V gene data show CDR1 as LGHDT and CDR2 as YNNKEL (reference sequence). The ends were cut back, 0 bases at V and 1 base at J, with 10 bases in the middle. The CDR3 here is CASSQDNIGSNQPQHF. Here the CDR3 DNA reads TGTGCCAGCAGCCAAGATAACATAGGGAGCAATCAGCCCCAGCATTTT.

At least ten counts were recorded for this clonotype. The J gene is TRBJ1-1, the V gene TRBV12-3 or TRBV12-4; no reliable D call. Trimming removed 3 bases at V and 1 base at J, with 6 bases between. The CDR3 covers 13 residues. The CDR3 DNA sequence: TGTGCCAGCAGTTTTGGAAGGAACACTGAAGCTTTCTTT. It specifies CASSFGRNTEAFF.

This clonotype was observed at least ten times. This chain connects TRBV5-1 to TRBJ2-7, with D possibly being TRBD1 (6 bases). Germline-derived CDR1 and CDR2 are SGHRS and YFSETQ. The CDR3 spans 14 residues. Trimming cost V 3 bases and J 4 bases, with 14 bases left between them. CDR3 sequence reads: CASSYPGQEYEQYF. CDR3 coding DNA: TGCGCCAGCAGCTACCCGGGACAAGAATACGAGCAGTACTTC. Full variable domain (outside the CDR3, taken from reference TRBV5-1 and TRBJ2-7): KAGVTQTPRYLIKTRGQQVTLSCSPISGHRSVSWYQQTPGQGLQFLFEYFSETQRNKGNFPGRFSGRQFSNSRSEMNVSTLELGDSALYLCASSYPGQEYEQYFGPGTRLTVT.

The chain's CDR3 is CASSLTYLNYGYTF. CDR3 nucleotides: TGCGCCAGCAGCTTGACCTACCTTAACTATGGCTACACCTTC. The chain employs TRBV5-1 and TRBJ1-2; D unresolved. The V end lost 1 base, the J end lost 1 base, and 8 bases lay between the germline ends. Germline V gives CDR1 SGHRS, CDR2 YFSETQ. CDR3 size: 14 residues.